The 23 T cell receptor beta chains given below trace back to one sample, sequenced in a study of T cells in Graves' hyperthyroidism and ophthalmopathy. Using RNA transcripts as the source, TCR beta CDR3 regions were amplified. First-round RT-PCR targeting the TCR CDR3 was performed with the HTBI primer set. TCRdb independently ran MiXCR on the multiplex PCR reads; one entry per CDR3 protein. The sample consists of 250,000 to 300,000 distinct CDR3 sequences, roughly 15% of them appearing once. The sequencing sample was made of blood. Receptor source: a woman between 35 and 50 years old with Graves' hyperthyroidism that later progressed to Graves' ophthalmopathy.

This clonotype was recorded many times. The chain uses TRBV18 and TRBJ1-5; 8 bases fit TRBD1. Per germline, CDR1 KGHSH and CDR2 LQKENI. The V gene end was trimmed by 6 bases and the J gene end by 5 bases; junction bases not matched to a gene: 6. This CDR3 spans 14 amino acids. CDR3 loop: CASSLTGVYQPQHF. In nucleotides, the CDR3 is TGTGCCAGCTCCCTGACAGGGGTTTATCAGCCCCAGCATTTT.

This clonotype occurred many times. The chain combines TRBV27 with TRBJ2-5; the match to TRBD2 covers 8 bases. J lost 7 bases, V lost 6 bases, and 13 bases had no gene match. CDR1 is MNHEY, CDR2 SMNVEV, per germline (reference sequence). This CDR3 is 15 amino acids long. CDR3 protein: CASSRGLAYKGTQYF. The CDR3 region has the DNA TGTGCCAGCAGCCGCGGACTAGCCTACAAGGGGACCCAGTACTTC.

This clonotype has only a few counts. The chain links TRBV29-1 to TRBJ2-2; D is uncertain. V gave up 6 bases and J gave up 0 bases, with 8 bases separating them. In germline, CDR1 is SQVTM, CDR2 ANQGSEA. This CDR3 comprises 13 residues. The CDR3, as DNA: TGCAGCGTAGAAAGGGCGAACACCGGGGAGCTGTTTTTT. Residues: CSVERANTGELFF.

A word on this clonotype: Just one base apart from a much larger clone, this may be a read error. This sequence joins TRBV5-1 and TRBJ1-1; weak D call: TRBD1 (5 bases). V was shortened by 9 bases and J by 4 bases, with 22 bases between the two germline ends. The CDR3 spans 15 residues. The germline V gene has CDR1 SGHRS and CDR2 YFSETQ. The CDR3 region has the DNA TGCGCCACCCGTCGGCTGCAGGGTCGGAGCACTGAAGCTTTCTTT. This encodes CATRRLQGRSTEAFF.

This clonotype appeared many times. The chain couples TRBV30 to TRBJ2-7; D is possibly TRBD2 (5 bases). The CDR3 length is 15 residues. In germline, CDR1 is GTSNPN, CDR2 SVGIG (reference sequence). Between the trimmed V and J ends, which lost 3 bases and 1 base, there was a span of 16 bases. CDR3 amino acids: CAWSPGWTASYEQYF. Written as DNA, the CDR3 is TGTGCCTGGAGCCCGGGATGGACCGCTTCCTACGAGCAGTACTTC.

This clonotype has just a few counts. This chain joins TRBV19 and TRBJ2-1, with 8 nucleotides matching TRBD2. Germline V lookup: CDR1 LNHDA, CDR2 SQIVND (reference sequence). The CDR3 spans 15 residues. Trimming took 4 bases from V and 3 from J; bases not matched to a gene: 5. CDR3 in DNA: TGTGCCAGTAGTACTTATAGCGGGGTCTACAATGAGCAGTTCTTC. Translating it yields CASSTYSGVYNEQFF. Variable domain in full (rest from reference TRBV19 and TRBJ2-1): DGGITQSPKYLFRKEGQNVTLSCEQNLNHDAMYWYRQDPGQGLRLIYYSQIVNDFQKGDIAEGYSVSREKKESFPLTVTSAQKNPTAFYLCASSTYSGVYNEQFFGPGTRLTVL.

This clonotype was counted ten times or more. The gene calls are TRBV27 and TRBJ2-7; TRBD1 is a possible D gene (6 bases). This CDR3 contains 15 residues. Germline lookup yields CDR1 MNHEY and CDR2 SMNVEV (reference sequence). The V end was cut by 5 bases, the J end by 0 bases, with 14 bases between. CDR3 DNA sequence: TGTGCCAGCAGTAAGACAGGACAAAGCTCCTACGAGCAGTACTTC. It specifies CASSKTGQSSYEQYF.

The J gene is TRBJ2-7, the V gene TRBV12-3 or TRBV12-4, with 9 bases identical to TRBD2. V was pared by 6 bases and J by 6 bases, with 12 bases of the junction left unmatched. The CDR3 loop spans 15 amino acids. The DNA for the CDR3 is TGTGCCAGCAGCCAAGAGGGTGGGCGGGAGGGCGAGCAGTACTTC. This sequence encodes CASSQEGGREGEQYF.

This clonotype was observed at least ten times. This chain uses TRBV18 with TRBJ2-3; TRBD2 is a possible D gene (6 bases). Germline V CDR1 and CDR2: KGHSH, LQKENI. The CDR3 has 15 residues. Trimming pared 4 bases from V and 0 bases from J, leaving 11 bases between. The CDR3 spells CASSRGAPSTDTQYF. DNA of the CDR3: TGTGCCAGCTCACGCGGGGCACCCAGCACAGATACGCAGTATTTT.

This clonotype was detected ten times or more. V usage is TRBV20-1 and J usage is TRBJ2-7, with TRBD2 matching 8 bases. V lost 5 bases, J lost 6 bases, and 6 bases stayed unmatched. CDR1 and CDR2 (germline): DFQATT, SNEGSKA (reference sequence). The CDR3 totals 12 residues. CDR3 DNA sequence: TGCAGTGCTCGGGGGGGGGGGCCCGAGCAGTACTTC. Protein sequence: CSARGGGPEQYF.

This clonotype occurred many times. The rearrangement joins TRBV6-5 to TRBJ2-5, with 9 bases lining up with TRBD1. The CDR3 is made up of 16 amino acids. V dropped 0 bases and J dropped 5; count of bases not matched to a gene: 7. In germline, CDR1 is MNHEY, CDR2 SVGAGI. The CDR3 is CASSYSPGQGLETQYF. The CDR3 DNA follows: TGTGCCAGCAGTTACTCCCCCGGACAGGGGTTGGAGACCCAGTACTTC.

Many counts were recorded for this clonotype. The J gene is TRBJ2-3, the V gene TRBV28; D gene uncertain. The V end lost 5 bases, the J end lost 3 bases, and 15 bases lay between the germline ends. Germline V CDR1 and CDR2: MDHEN, SYDVKM. CDR3 length: 15 amino acids. CDR3 nucleotides: TGTGCCAGCAGTCCTAGGGCCGTGAGGACAGATACGCAGTATTTT. Protein: CASSPRAVRTDTQYF. Drawing the rest from reference TRBV28 and TRBJ2-3, the complete variable domain is DVKVTQSSRYLVKRTGEKVFLECVQDMDHENMFWYRQDPGLGLRLIYFSYDVKMKEKGDIPEGYSVSREKKERFSLILESASTNQTSMYLCASSPRAVRTDTQYFGPGTRLTVL.

This clonotype showed up many times. The V and J genes are TRBV5-5 and TRBJ2-2, with 14 bases that match TRBD2. J was trimmed by 4 bases and V by 4 bases; bases with no gene match: 6. The CDR3 is 17 amino acids. Germline lookup yields CDR1 SGHKS and CDR2 YYEKEE (reference sequence). The CDR3: CASSTGLAGGSTGELFF. In nucleotides, the CDR3 is TGTGCCAGCAGCACAGGACTAGCGGGAGGCAGCACCGGGGAGCTGTTTTTT.

The chain combines TRBV7-9 with TRBJ2-1; D not resolved. CDR3 length: 16 amino acids. CDR1 is SEHNR and CDR2 is FQNEAQ in the germline V gene (reference sequence). Trimming took 4 bases from V and 1 from J, leaving 14 bases between them. CDR3 in amino acids: CASSSLRLRSYNEQFF. CDR3 coding DNA: TGTGCCAGCAGCTCCCTTCGGCTGCGATCCTACAATGAGCAGTTCTTC.

This clonotype was detected only a few times. The J gene is TRBJ2-1, the V gene TRBV5-1; 10 nucleotides agree with TRBD2. The V gene's germline CDR1 is SGHRS and CDR2 YFSETQ. This CDR3 spans 16 amino acids. Losses at the gene ends were 1 base for V and 3 bases for J; bases not matched to a gene: 4. The CDR3 coding sequence is TGCGCCAGCAGCTTGACGACTAGCGGGTTCTACAATGAGCAGTTCTTC. Protein sequence: CASSLTTSGFYNEQFF.

The gene calls are TRBV20-1 and TRBJ2-5, with a tentative D call TRBD2 (5 bases). Germline values: CDR1 DFQATT, CDR2 SNEGSKA (reference sequence). V was clipped by 1 base and J by 5 bases, with 14 bases between them. The CDR3 runs 14 residues. The chain's CDR3 is CSARVGARGETQYF. The CDR3, as DNA: TGCAGTGCTAGAGTAGGCGCTCGAGGGGAGACCCAGTACTTC.

The sample holds many counts of this clonotype. The V call is TRBV15, the J call TRBJ2-1; no clear D. The CDR3 totals 17 residues. Germline V gives CDR1 LNHNV, CDR2 YYDKDF (reference sequence). V was shortened by 0 bases and J by 3 bases, with 15 bases between the two germline ends. The CDR3 DNA is TGTGCCACCAGCAGAGATTTGGTTAGCTCGATCTACAATGAGCAGTTCTTC. Translating gives CATSRDLVSSIYNEQFF. The whole variable domain, remainder taken from reference TRBV15 and TRBJ2-1, is DAMVIQNPRYQVTQFGKPVTLSCSQTLNHNVMYWYQQKSSQAPKLLFHYYDKDFNNEADTPDNFQSRRPNTSFCFLDIRSPGLGDTAMYLCATSRDLVSSIYNEQFFGPGTRLTVL.

This clonotype was seen at least ten times. This chain uses TRBV20-1 with TRBJ2-2, with a tentative D call TRBD2 (5 bases). Germline CDR1 and CDR2: DFQATT and SNEGSKA (reference sequence). CDR3 length equals 13 residues. The ends were cut back, 5 bases at V and 7 bases at J, with 14 bases in the middle. CDR3 nucleotide sequence: TGCAGTGCTCCGGGGTCAACAGTCGGGGAGCTGTTTTTT. It is translated as CSAPGSTVGELFF.

This clonotype was counted at least ten times. The V gene is TRBV12-3 or TRBV12-4, the J gene TRBJ2-1; D gene unclear. This CDR3 contains 11 residues. V shed 2 bases and J shed 12 bases, with 8 bases lying between them. CDR3 in amino acids: CASSLLTLQFF. The CDR3 region has the DNA TGTGCCAGCAGTTTACTGACGTTGCAGTTCTTC.

This clonotype was found a few times. The rearrangement joins TRBV20-1 to TRBJ2-7; no reliable D call. V lost 6 bases to trimming and J lost 0 bases, with 9 bases between them. The CDR3 contains 12 residues. CDR1 and CDR2 from the germline V gene are DFQATT and SNEGSKA (reference sequence). The CDR3 spells CSARRASYEQYF. CDR3 sequence (DNA): TGCAGTGCCCGCCGGGCCTCCTACGAGCAGTACTTC.

The chain uses TRBV28 and TRBJ1-2; D remains ambiguous. The CDR3 has 14 residues. The V and J ends lost 2 bases and 6 bases respectively, with 13 bases between them. Germline V gives CDR1 MDHEN, CDR2 SYDVKM. The CDR3 nucleotides read TGTGCCAGCAGTTTAACCCCCGAGATCCATGGCTACACCTTC. Residues: CASSLTPEIHGYTF.

This clonotype was counted between two and nine times. The gene calls are TRBV19 and TRBJ2-5, with 10 bases fitting TRBD1. V shed 0 bases and J 3 bases; nucleotides not matched to a gene: 1. There are 15 residues in the CDR3. Germline values: CDR1 LNHDA, CDR2 SQIVND (reference sequence). Written as DNA, the CDR3 is TGTGCCAGTAGTATAGATGGGACAGGGGAAGAGACCCAGTACTTC. It yields the protein CASSIDGTGEETQYF.

V gene TRBV4-2 combines with J gene TRBJ2-7; TRBD1 aligns across 7 bases. Losses at the gene ends were 0 bases for V and 4 bases for J; bases not matched to a gene: 3. The CDR3 sequence is 14 residues long. Germline loops: CDR1 LGHNA, CDR2 YNFKEQ. The CDR3 region has the DNA TGTGCCAGCAGCCAAGATCAGGGGGTTTACGAGCAGTACTTC. Encoded protein: CASSQDQGVYEQYF.